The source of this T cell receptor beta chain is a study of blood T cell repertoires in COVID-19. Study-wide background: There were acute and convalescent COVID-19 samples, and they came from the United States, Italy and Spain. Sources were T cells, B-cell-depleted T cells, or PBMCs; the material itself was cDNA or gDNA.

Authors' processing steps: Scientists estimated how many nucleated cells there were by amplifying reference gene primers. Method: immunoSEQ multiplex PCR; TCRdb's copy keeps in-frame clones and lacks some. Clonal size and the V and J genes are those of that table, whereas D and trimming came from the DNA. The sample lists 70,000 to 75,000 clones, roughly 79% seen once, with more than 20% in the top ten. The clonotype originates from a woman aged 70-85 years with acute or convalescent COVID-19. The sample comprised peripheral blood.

Here the CDR3 DNA reads TGTGCCAGCAGACCGTCCCCGGGACAGTTTAATGAAAAACTGTTTTTT. Amino acid sequence: CASRPSPGQFNEKLFF. The chain recombines TRBV7-6 with TRBJ1-4; 7 bases align to TRBD1. Trimming at V came to 6 bases and at J to 4 bases, leaving 11 bases not matched to a gene. Germline CDR1 reads SGHVS; CDR2 reads FNYEAQ. The CDR3 length is 16 residues.